Sequencing of this T cell receptor beta chain was carried out in a study of cytomegalovirus exposure and HLA in healthy donors. In germline, CDR1 is LGHNT, CDR2 FRNRAP. V lost 5 bases to trimming and J lost 8 bases, with 15 bases between them. The CDR3 spans 13 residues. PCR amplification relied on 60 Vbeta primers (plus 13 Jbeta primers). As handled by the study authors: In a later analysis, of 70 million to 85 million unique beta chains, about 12 million appeared in at least two donors. Produced via immunoSEQ multiplex PCR; TCRdb's table is partial and in-frame only. The D gene and trimming were derived from the DNA, and the V and J assignments and clone size from that table. Among approximately 150,000 clones, almost 80% were seen once, and the ten largest hold roughly 0.68%.

The J gene is TRBJ1-1, the V gene TRBV12-5; D perhaps matches TRBD1 (5 bases). This receptor was identified in a male donor in good health and CMV-seronegative. Sequencing was carried out using PBMCs. The CDR3 loop is CASGQTISGEAFF. In nucleotides, the CDR3 is TGTGCTAGTGGTCAGACGATATCAGGGGAAGCTTTCTTT.